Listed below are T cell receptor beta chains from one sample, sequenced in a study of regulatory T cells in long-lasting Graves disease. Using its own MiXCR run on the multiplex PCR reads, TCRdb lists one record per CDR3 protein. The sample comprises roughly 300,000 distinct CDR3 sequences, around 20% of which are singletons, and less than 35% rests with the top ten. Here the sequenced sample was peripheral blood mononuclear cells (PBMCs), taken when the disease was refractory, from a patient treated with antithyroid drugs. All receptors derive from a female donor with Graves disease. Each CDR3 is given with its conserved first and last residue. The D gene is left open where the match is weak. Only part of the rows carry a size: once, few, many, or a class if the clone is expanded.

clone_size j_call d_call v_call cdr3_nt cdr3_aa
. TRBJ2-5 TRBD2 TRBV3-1 TGTGCCAGCAGCCGGGCGCTAGCGGGGGGGGGGCGTCGAGAGACCCAGTACTTC CASSRALAGGGRRETQYF
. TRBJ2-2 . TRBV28 TGTGCCAGCAGTTTAACAGGCACGAACACCGGGGAGCTGTTTTTT CASSLTGTNTGELFF
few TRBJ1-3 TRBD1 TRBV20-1 TGCAGTGCTGGACAGGGTCCGTACTCTGGAAACACCATATATTTT CSAGQGPYSGNTIYF
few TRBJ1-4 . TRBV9 TGTGCCAGCAGCCCGGGCCGGACAACTAATGAAAAACTGTTTTTT CASSPGRTTNEKLFF
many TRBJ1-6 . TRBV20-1 TGCAGTGCTAGAGACCTAAAGCTCCACTTT CSARDLKLHF
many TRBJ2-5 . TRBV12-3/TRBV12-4 TGTGCCAGCAGTGCCACAGGGACCCAGTACTTC CASSATGTQYF
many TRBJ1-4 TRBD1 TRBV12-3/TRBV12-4 TGTGCCAGCAGCTCCACAGGGGAGGTAGAAAAACTGTTTTTT CASSSTGEVEKLFF
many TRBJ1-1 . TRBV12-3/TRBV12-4 TGTGCCAGCAGACAAGCAGGGTTGAACACTGAAGCTTTCTTT CASRQAGLNTEAFF
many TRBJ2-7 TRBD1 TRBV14 TGTGCCAGCAGCCAGGGACAGGGATTGGTTTGCGAGCAGTACTTC CASSQGQGLVCEQYF
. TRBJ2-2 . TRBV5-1 TGCGCCAGCAGCTTGGCCCAGAACACCGGGGAGCTGTTTTTT CASSLAQNTGELFF
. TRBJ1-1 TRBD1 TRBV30 TGTGCCTGGAGTGGGGACAGGCAATACACTGAAGCTTTCTTT CAWSGDRQYTEAFF
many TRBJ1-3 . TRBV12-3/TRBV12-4 TGTGCCAGCAGCAGGACGGGTACGCGGTCTGGAAACACCATATATTTT CASSRTGTRSGNTIYF
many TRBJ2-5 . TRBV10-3 TGTGCCATCAGTGTTAACTTCCAAGAGACCCAGTACTTC CAISVNFQETQYF
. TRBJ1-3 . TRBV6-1 TGTGCCAGCAGTCCTCGACCCAGCTCTGGAAACACCATATATTTT CASSPRPSSGNTIYF
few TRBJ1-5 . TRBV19 TGTGCCAGTAGTACCCCCGAAACTAGGGTCCTTGATCAGCCCCAGCATTTT CASSTPETRVLDQPQHF
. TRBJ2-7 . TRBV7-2 TGTGCCAGCAGCGGCTCCATGGACGGGAACTCCTACGAGCAGTACTTC CASSGSMDGNSYEQYF
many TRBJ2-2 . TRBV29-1 TGCAGCGTTGTAGATTCGGGACAACAGACCGGGGAGCTGTTTTTT CSVVDSGQQTGELFF
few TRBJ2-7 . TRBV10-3 TGTGCCATCAGCGGAGGGGCCCGGTATTCCTACGAGCAGTACTTC CAISGGARYSYEQYF
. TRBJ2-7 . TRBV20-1 TGCAGTGCTAGGCCCCAACAGTACGAGCAGTACTTC CSARPQQYEQYF
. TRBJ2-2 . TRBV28 TGTGCCAGCAGTTTATTTGGGGACATTACCACCGGGGAGCTGTTTTTT CASSLFGDITTGELFF
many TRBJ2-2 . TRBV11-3 TGTGCCAGCAGCCGCGGGACTTTCGGGGAGCTGTTTTTT CASSRGTFGELFF
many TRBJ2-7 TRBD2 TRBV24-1 TGTGCCACCTACCTACCTTCCCCGGGACTAGCGGGAGATGAGCAGTACTTC CATYLPSPGLAGDEQYF
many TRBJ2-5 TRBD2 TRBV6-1 TGTGCCAGCAGTGAAGAACTAGCGGGGAAAGGGGAGACCCAGTACTTC CASSEELAGKGETQYF
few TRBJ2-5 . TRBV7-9 TGTGCCAGCAGCTTAAAATTGGCAGGGGTCGCCGAGACCCAGTACTTC CASSLKLAGVAETQYF
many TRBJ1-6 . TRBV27 TGTGCCAGCAGTTTCTTGGACTCTATTGATTCACCCCTCCACTTT CASSFLDSIDSPLHF
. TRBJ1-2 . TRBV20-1 TGCAGTGCTAGAGTCCCAGGGGAGGGGTATGGCTACACCTTC CSARVPGEGYGYTF
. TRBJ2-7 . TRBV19 TGTGCCAGTAGTTCAATAGCCAGGGACGAGCAGTACTTC CASSSIARDEQYF
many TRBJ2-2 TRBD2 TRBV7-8 TGTGCCAGCAGCACGGGACTAGCGGGCACCGGGGAGCTGTTTTTT CASSTGLAGTGELFF
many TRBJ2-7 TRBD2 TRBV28 TGTGCCAGCAGTTTTATGCGCGCGGGGGAGGGCTTCGGAGGCTACGAGCAGTACTTC CASSFMRAGEGFGGYEQYF
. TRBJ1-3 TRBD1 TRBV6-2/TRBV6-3 TGTGCCAGCAGCTTACATCAGGGGGCTGGTGGAAACACCATATATTTT CASSLHQGAGGNTIYF
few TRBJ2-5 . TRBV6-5 TGTGCCAGCAGTTTACTTCGGCGGCAAGAGACCCAGTACTTC CASSLLRRQETQYF
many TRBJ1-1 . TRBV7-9 TGTGCCAGCAGGCGCCAGAACACTGAAGCTTTCTTT CASRRQNTEAFF
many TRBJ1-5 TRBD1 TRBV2 TGTGCCAGCAGTGTAGATTTGGGGACAGGGATCAATCAGCCCCAGCATTTT CASSVDLGTGINQPQHF
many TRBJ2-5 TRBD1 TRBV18 TGTGCCAGCTCACCACCGCAGGGGGCGGAGGAGACCCAGTACTTC CASSPPQGAEETQYF
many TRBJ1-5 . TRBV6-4 TGTGCCAGCAGTGAAGCGCGAGGATATCAGCCCCAGCATTTT CASSEARGYQPQHF
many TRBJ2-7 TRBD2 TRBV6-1 TGTGCCAGCAGCCACGGGACTAGCTCTCGGCGGCAGTACTTC CASSHGTSSRRQYF
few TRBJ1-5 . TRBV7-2 TGTGCCAGCAGCTTAGCGCCGGGGGCGGCTCAGCCCCAGCATTTT CASSLAPGAAQPQHF
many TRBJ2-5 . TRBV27 TGTGCCAGCAGCCGACAGGGAGGGGAGACCCAGTACTTC CASSRQGGETQYF
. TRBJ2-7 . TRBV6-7 TGTGCCAGCAGCAGACAGAGCTCCTACGAGCAGTACTTC CASSRQSSYEQYF
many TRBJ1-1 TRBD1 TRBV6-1 TGTGCCAGCAGTGAGCAGGGGGGGATTAACACTGAAGCTTTCTTT CASSEQGGINTEAFF
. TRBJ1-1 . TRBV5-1 TGCGCCAGCAGCCTCATATCGAACACTGAAGCTTTCTTT CASSLISNTEAFF
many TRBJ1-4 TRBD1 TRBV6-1 TGTGCCAGCAGTGATAGGGGGCGTCATGAAAAACTGTTTTTT CASSDRGRHEKLFF
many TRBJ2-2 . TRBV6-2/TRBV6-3 TGTGCCAGCAGTTACCTTCCCAACACCGGGGAGCTGTTTTTT CASSYLPNTGELFF
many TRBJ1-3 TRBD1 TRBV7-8 TGTGCCAGCAGCTTAGCCGCTCCTACAGGGGCTTGGGACACCATATATTTT CASSLAAPTGAWDTIYF
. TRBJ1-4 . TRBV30 TGTGCCTGGACCTACTCTACGACTAATGAAAAACTGTTTTTT CAWTYSTTNEKLFF
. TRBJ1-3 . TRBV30 TGTGCCTGGCTAAGGGGAAACACCATATATTTT CAWLRGNTIYF
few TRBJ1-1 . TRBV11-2 TGTGCCAGCAGCTTAGAGGGGCTGGAGGAACCTGAAGCTTTCTTT CASSLEGLEEPEAFF
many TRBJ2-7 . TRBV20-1 TGCAGTGCTAGGGTCCAGGGCCCTCCGTGGGAGGCCTTC CSARVQGPPWEAF
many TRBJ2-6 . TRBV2 TGTGCCAGCAGTGACGTGGGCAGGAGAATGACTGGGGCCAACGTCCTGACTTTC CASSDVGRRMTGANVLTF
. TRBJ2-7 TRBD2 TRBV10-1 TGCGCCAGCACCTTAAGGGAGGGACTAGCGGCCCAGGGCTACGAGCAGTACTTC CASTLREGLAAQGYEQYF
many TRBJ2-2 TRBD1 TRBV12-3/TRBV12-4 TGTGCCAGCAGTTTAACTCGGGACAGGGGTTCCGGGGAGCTGTTTTTT CASSLTRDRGSGELFF
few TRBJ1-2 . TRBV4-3 TGCGCCAGCAGCCAAGATCGGGACCGGGCGACCTATGGCTACACCTTC CASSQDRDRATYGYTF
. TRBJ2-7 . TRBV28 TGTGCCGGCAGTTTCGACAGCTACGAGCAGTACTTC CAGSFDSYEQYF
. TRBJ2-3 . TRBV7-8 TGTGCCAGCAGCTTGACCGGACGGGGGAAAAATGGATATACGCAGTATTTT CASSLTGRGKNGYTQYF
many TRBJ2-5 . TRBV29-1 TGCAGCGTTGAAGGGAACAGGAGAGAGACCCAGTACTTC CSVEGNRRETQYF
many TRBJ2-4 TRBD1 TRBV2 TGTGCCAGCAGGGCAGGGGGCTTGACCAAAAACATTCAGTACTTC CASRAGGLTKNIQYF
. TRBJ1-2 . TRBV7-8 TGTGCCAGCAGCCCCAGGAACCGAATTTATGGCTACACCTTC CASSPRNRIYGYTF